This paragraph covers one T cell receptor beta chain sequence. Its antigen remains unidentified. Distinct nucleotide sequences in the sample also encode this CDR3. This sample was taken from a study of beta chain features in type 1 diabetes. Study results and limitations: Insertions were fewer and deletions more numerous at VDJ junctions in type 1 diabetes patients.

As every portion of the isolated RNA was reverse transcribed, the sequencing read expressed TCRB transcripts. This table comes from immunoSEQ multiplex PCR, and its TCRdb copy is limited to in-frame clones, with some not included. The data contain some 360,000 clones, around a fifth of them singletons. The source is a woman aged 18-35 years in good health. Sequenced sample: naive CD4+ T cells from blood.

CDR3 amino acids: CASSLTANYGYTF. In nucleotides, the CDR3 is TGTGCCAGCAGCCTTACAGCTAACTATGGCTACACCTTC. The gene calls are TRBV7-9 and TRBJ1-2, with unresolved D. The CDR3 consists of 13 residues. Germline V gives CDR1 SEHNR, CDR2 FQNEAQ (reference sequence). V was pared by 5 bases and J by 0 bases, with 7 bases between. Using reference TRBV7-9 and TRBJ1-2 for the parts outside the CDR3, the full variable domain is DTGVSQNPRHKITKRGQNVTFRCDPISEHNRLYWYRQTLGQGPEFLTYFQNEAQLEKSRLLSDRFSAERPKGSFSTLEIQRTEQGDSAMYLCASSLTANYGYTFGSGTRLTVV.